This TCR beta chain comes out of a study of T-cell memory formation after mild COVID-19. This clonotype was counted a few times. Its antigen is undetermined. Barcoded TCR alpha and TCR beta cDNA libraries with UMIs came from 5'RACE using constant-segment primers. TCRdb passed the 5' RACE reads through MiXCR, listing each CDR3 protein once. The table has some 190,000 distinct CDR3 sequences, 16% seen once; the top ten hold about 2.1%. This CDR3 contains 12 residues. The V gene's germline CDR1 is GTSNPN and CDR2 SVGIG (reference sequence). V was shortened by 4 bases and J by 9 bases, with 13 bases between the two germline ends. General study findings and limits: The study found contracting CD4+ clones mainly in CM and EM and contracting CD8+ clones in EMRA.

The receptor's source is an adult woman who had mild COVID-19 (a few samples of this study predate the infection). Cell type and time point are not known. The chain recombines TRBV30 with TRBJ1-5; D may be TRBD1 (5 bases). Sample: PBMCs or a T cell subset sorted from them (not recorded which). This CDR3 is CAWTDGQRPQHF. The CDR3 DNA sequence: TGTGCCTGGACGGACGGACAACGGCCCCAGCATTTT.